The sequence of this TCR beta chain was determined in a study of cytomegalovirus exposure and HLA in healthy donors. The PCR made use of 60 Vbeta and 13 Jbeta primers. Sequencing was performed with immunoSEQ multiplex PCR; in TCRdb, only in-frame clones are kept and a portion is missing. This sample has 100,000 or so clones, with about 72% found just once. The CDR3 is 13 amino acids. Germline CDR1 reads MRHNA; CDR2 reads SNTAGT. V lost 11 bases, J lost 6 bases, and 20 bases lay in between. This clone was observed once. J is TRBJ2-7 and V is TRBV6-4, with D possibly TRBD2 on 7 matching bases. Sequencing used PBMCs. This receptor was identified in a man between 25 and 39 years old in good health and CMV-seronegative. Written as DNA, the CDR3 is TGTGCCGTCCTGAATGGGGGGGGCATCGAGCAGTACTTC. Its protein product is CAVLNGGGIEQYF.